The 26 T cell receptor beta chains below come from one sample, sequenced in a study of T-cell reconstitution after alpha-beta-depleted transplantation in children. Preparation of the TCRbeta library was carried out with unique molecular identifiers. TCRdb recomputed calls from the PCR reads with MiXCR, one row per CDR3 protein. The sample consists of 200,000 to 250,000 distinct CDR3 sequences, about 8.4% of them appearing once. The source was PBMCs, mostly from graft donor cells, collected 360 days after TCRalphabeta/CD19-depleted stem cell transplant. The receptor source for this set is a male patient between 2 and 10 years old who had a stem cell transplant for acute myeloid leukemia, so the T cells may come from the graft donor.

This clonotype was counted a few times. The rearrangement uses TRBV20-1 and TRBJ2-7; 10 nucleotides agree with TRBD2. CDR3 length: 15 residues. Germline assignment: CDR1 DFQATT and CDR2 SNEGSKA (reference sequence). V shed 3 bases and J 4 bases; nucleotides not matched to a gene: 9. The DNA for the CDR3 is TGCAGTGCTAGTGGGGTTAGCGGGAGGCCTTACGAGCAGTACTTC. It specifies CSASGVSGRPYEQYF.

This clonotype has a count of ten or more. The chain has TRBV6-5 and TRBJ2-3, with 7 bases lining up with TRBD1. The CDR3 extends over 17 amino acids. Per germline, CDR1 MNHEY and CDR2 SVGAGI. Unmatched junction bases numbered 7, after V lost 0 bases and J lost 1 base. This CDR3 is CASSYSATGVGTDTQYF. In nucleotides, the CDR3 is TGTGCCAGCAGTTACTCAGCCACAGGGGTAGGCACAGATACGCAGTATTTT.

This clonotype was counted only a few times. This chain's CDR3 is CASSSRLEETQYF. For the CDR3, the DNA is TGTGCCAGCAGTTCTCGGTTGGAGGAGACCCAGTACTTC. The chain uses TRBV12-3 or TRBV12-4 and TRBJ2-5; the D is unclear. The CDR3 totals 13 residues. Trimming cost V 4 bases and J 5 bases, with 11 bases left between them.

The table lists this clonotype with many counts. The chain employs TRBV11-1 and TRBJ2-3; D call uncertain. CDR1 and CDR2 from the germline V gene are SGHAT and FQDESV (reference sequence). Trimming took 3 bases from V and 4 from J, leaving 11 bases between them. The CDR3 covers 14 residues. CDR3 loop: CASSFGSNSDTQYF. As DNA, the CDR3 is TGTGCCAGCAGCTTTGGGTCTAACTCAGATACGCAGTATTTT.

The V gene is TRBV5-5, the J gene TRBJ1-2, with 7 bases fitting TRBD1. V lost 4 bases to trimming and J lost 6 bases; unmatched junction nucleotides: 9. Per germline, CDR1 SGHKS and CDR2 YYEKEE (reference sequence). The CDR3 extends over 14 amino acids. CDR3 amino acids: CASSMSTGVDGYTF. CDR3 in DNA: TGTGCCAGCAGCATGTCCACAGGGGTGGATGGCTACACCTTC.

The sample holds many counts of this clonotype. This rearrangement joins TRBV27 to TRBJ1-2, with D possibly being TRBD1 (5 bases). V was shortened by 3 bases and J by 4 bases, with 12 bases between the two germline ends. The CDR3 covers 14 residues. Germline loops: CDR1 MNHEY, CDR2 SMNVEV (reference sequence). The CDR3 DNA sequence: TGTGCCAGCAGTTTCCGGGGCGCCGGCTATGGCTACACCTTC. Translating it yields CASSFRGAGYGYTF.

A few counts support this clonotype. The gene calls are TRBV7-8 and TRBJ2-1; D is unclear. The CDR3 totals 14 residues. From germline, CDR1 is SGHVS and CDR2 FQNEAQ. Trimming cost V 2 bases and J 5 bases, with 10 bases left between them. CDR3 protein: CASSLRRVHNEQFF. The CDR3 DNA is TGTGCCAGCAGCTTAAGACGCGTCCACAATGAGCAGTTCTTC.

This chain joins TRBV20-1 and TRBJ2-1, with TRBD2 as a possible D gene (6 bases). From germline, CDR1 is DFQATT and CDR2 SNEGSKA (reference sequence). Between the trimmed V and J ends, which lost 4 bases and 4 bases, there was a span of 11 bases. The CDR3 extends over 13 amino acids. The DNA of the CDR3 is TGCAGTGCTACCGGGACTCCATACAATGAGCAGTTCTTC. Residues: CSATGTPYNEQFF.

In its sample, this clonotype was seen many times. J is TRBJ1-1 and V is TRBV5-6; no reliable D call. This CDR3 comprises 13 residues. V was shortened by 2 bases and J by 10 bases, with 15 bases between the two germline ends. CDR1 and CDR2 (germline): SGHDT, YYEEEE. This CDR3 reads CASSLGIWRGAFF. The CDR3 DNA follows: TGTGCCAGCAGCTTAGGCATTTGGCGGGGAGCTTTCTTT.

This clonotype was seen only a few times. This chain connects TRBV20-1 to TRBJ2-1; D remains unclear. This CDR3 region has 14 residues. Germline lookup yields CDR1 DFQATT and CDR2 SNEGSKA (reference sequence). The V end lost 3 bases, the J end lost 0 bases, and 9 bases lay between the germline ends. CDR3: CSASGFGSYNEQFF. DNA of the CDR3: TGCAGTGCTAGCGGGTTCGGCTCCTACAATGAGCAGTTCTTC.

Ten or more counts support this clonotype. Relative to the germline gene, one junction end is altered; a read error may explain this. The chain links TRBV12-3 or TRBV12-4 to TRBJ2-3, with 8 nucleotides matching TRBD2. This CDR3 has 14 residues. The DNA for the CDR3 is TGTGCCAGCAGTATAGCGGGGAGGGCAGATACGCAGTATTTT. Residues: CASSIAGRADTQYF.

This clonotype was counted between two and nine times. The J gene is TRBJ1-5, the V gene TRBV12-3 or TRBV12-4, with D hard to call. V lost 5 bases and J 0 bases, leaving 8 bases between the germline ends. This CDR3 comprises 14 residues. The CDR3 DNA reads TGTGCCAGCAGTCGACTGAATAGCAATCAGCCCCAGCATTTT. Residues: CASSRLNSNQPQHF.

The chain employs TRBV6-5 and TRBJ1-2; D may be TRBD1 (5 bases). This CDR3 has 14 residues. Germline CDR1 MNHEY, CDR2 SVGAGI. The germline V and J ends were trimmed by 0 bases and 4 bases, with 9 bases remaining between them. The CDR3 protein is CASSYSGQTYGYTF. The CDR3 DNA reads TGTGCCAGCAGTTACTCGGGGCAGACCTATGGCTACACCTTC.

This clonotype has a handful of counts. The chain couples TRBV20-1 to TRBJ1-5, with D tentatively TRBD1 (6 bases). V shed 6 bases and J shed 0 bases, with 15 bases lying between them. Germline CDR1 is DFQATT and CDR2 is SNEGSKA (reference sequence). The CDR3 is 15 residues long. The DNA of the CDR3 is TGCAGTGCATTATCGCGGGGGCTTAGCAATCAGCCCCAGCATTTT. This gives the protein CSALSRGLSNQPQHF.

This clonotype came up many times. The chain employs TRBV5-1 and TRBJ2-3; no definite D call. This CDR3 contains 11 residues. Germline-derived CDR1 and CDR2 are SGHRS and YFSETQ. V lost 6 bases to trimming and J lost 4 bases, with 6 bases between them. CDR3 sequence (DNA): TGCGCCAGCACCAGCGCAGATACGCAGTATTTT. Its translation is CASTSADTQYF.

V and J are TRBV15 and TRBJ2-3, with D perhaps TRBD1 or TRBD2 (5 bases each). Germline V gives CDR1 LNHNV, CDR2 YYDKDF (reference sequence). The CDR3 is 16 amino acids. V lost 1 base and J 3 bases, leaving 14 bases between the germline ends. The CDR3 protein is CATSRVVRETTDTQYF. CDR3 DNA sequence: TGTGCCACCAGCAGAGTGGTCAGGGAGACGACAGATACGCAGTATTTT.

This clonotype has at least ten counts. CDR3 region: CSARDSVNTEAFF. DNA for the CDR3: TGCAGTGCTAGAGATAGCGTGAACACTGAAGCTTTCTTT. The chain is built from TRBV20-1 and TRBJ1-1, with D hard to call. The V gene lost 0 bases and the J gene lost 0 bases, with 5 bases spanning the gap. The germline V gene has CDR1 DFQATT and CDR2 SNEGSKA (reference sequence). This CDR3 contains 13 residues.

This clonotype was detected only a few times. The chain links TRBV6-5 to TRBJ2-5; 10 nucleotides agree with TRBD2. Unmatched junction bases numbered 12, after V lost 3 bases and J lost 5 bases. Germline V gene sequence: CDR1 MNHEY, CDR2 SVGAGI. The CDR3 loop spans 17 amino acids. This CDR3 reads CASSYQFSGGAVETQYF. CDR3 nucleotide sequence: TGTGCCAGCAGTTATCAATTCAGCGGGGGGGCCGTTGAGACCCAGTACTTC.

This clonotype was recorded at least ten times. The CDR3 region is CASSSLWETQYF. The CDR3 coding sequence is TGTGCCAGCAGCTCACTTTGGGAGACCCAGTACTTC. The J gene is TRBJ2-5, the V gene TRBV9; D gene uncertain. Trimming took off 4 bases at V and 5 bases at J, with 9 bases between the two ends. Germline lookup yields CDR1 SGDLS and CDR2 YYNGEE. The CDR3 extends over 12 amino acids.

This clonotype was recorded many times. The chain uses TRBV4-2 and TRBJ2-3; 12 bases are shared with TRBD2. The CDR3 sequence is 21 residues long. The junction had 13 bases not matched to a gene; V was cut back by 0 bases and J by 0 bases. Looked up from germline, CDR1 is LGHNA and CDR2 is YNFKEQ. CDR3 residues: CASSQELAAGLAGPSTDTQYF. CDR3 nucleotides: TGTGCCAGCAGCCAAGAACTAGCTGCCGGACTAGCGGGGCCCAGCACAGATACGCAGTATTTT.

J is TRBJ1-5 and V is TRBV30; the match to TRBD1 covers 8 bases. Losses at the gene ends were 4 bases for V and 6 bases for J; bases not matched to a gene: 5. This CDR3 contains 13 residues. From germline, CDR1 is GTSNPN and CDR2 SVGIG (reference sequence). CDR3 residues: CAWTGGAGQPQHF. The DNA of the CDR3 is TGTGCCTGGACAGGGGGCGCGGGTCAGCCCCAGCATTTT.

This clonotype came up many times. V gene TRBV6-2 or TRBV6-3 combines with J gene TRBJ2-3, with D possibly being TRBD1 or TRBD2 (5 bases each). CDR1 MNHEY and CDR2 SVGEGT come from the germline V gene. The CDR3 runs 14 residues. The DNA of the CDR3 is TGTGGTAAGGGGTCCCCCACCGGGGAAGATACGCAGTATTTT. Residues: CGKGSPTGEDTQYF.

A few counts support this clonotype. The V call is TRBV6-5, the J call TRBJ2-7; no clear D gene. V dropped 0 bases and J dropped 1 base, with 13 bases sitting between them. Germline CDR1 reads MNHEY; CDR2 reads SVGAGI. The CDR3 runs 16 residues. The CDR3 DNA is TGTGCCAGCAGTTACTCGTGGGGAATTGAATCCTACGAGCAGTACTTC. Residues: CASSYSWGIESYEQYF.

This clonotype has at least ten counts. The CDR3 region is CASSLGFGGPGNTIYF. CDR3 DNA sequence: TGTGCCAGCAGCTTAGGTTTCGGGGGCCCTGGAAACACCATATATTTT. V and J are TRBV7-2 and TRBJ1-3; a possible D gene is TRBD1 (6 bases). This CDR3 region has 16 residues. The V gene lost 1 base and the J gene lost 2 bases, with 12 bases spanning the gap. CDR1 SGHTA and CDR2 FQGNSA come from the germline V gene.

The chain is built from TRBV5-1 and TRBJ2-1; TRBD2 agrees at 7 bases. The CDR3 sequence is 16 residues long. Germline assignment: CDR1 SGHRS and CDR2 YFSETQ. V gave up 1 base and J gave up 5 bases; unmatched junction bases: 9. CDR3 residues: CASSLRASGGNNEQFF. DNA of the CDR3: TGCGCCAGCAGCTTGAGGGCTAGCGGCGGCAACAATGAGCAGTTCTTC.

Ten or more counts support this clonotype. The chain links TRBV9 to TRBJ2-3; unclear D gene. The CDR3 totals 13 residues. The germline CDR1 and CDR2 sequences are SGDLS and YYNGEE. Trimming stripped 4 bases from V and 4 bases from J, with 10 bases between. CDR3 sequence reads: CASSKGRSDTQYF. Written as DNA, the CDR3 is TGTGCCAGCAGCAAAGGACGGTCAGATACGCAGTATTTT.